This TCR beta chain emerged from a study of shared clonotypes between healthy human individuals. Study observations and caveats: Sequencing depth was predicted to influence how clonotypes are shared among donors.

Regarding this clone: Its antigen is unknown.

Source study methods: Junction-only sequences without quality scores came from ImmunoSEQ, so filtering differed. Measured with immunoSEQ multiplex PCR; TCRdb has only the in-frame clones, and not every one. The DNA gave D and trimming, while V, J and clone size come from that table. The data contain over 300,000 clones, around nine tenths of them seen just once; the ten biggest clones take up 15% to 20%. Germline V lookup: CDR1 SGDLS, CDR2 YYNGEE. There are 14 residues in the CDR3. Trimming cost V 3 bases and J 4 bases, with 13 bases left between them. The source of this sequence is a man in his late teens or twenties in good health. The sequenced sample consisted of memory CD8+ T cells sorted from blood. Subset noted: CD45RO+ cells pooled with CCR7-negative TemRA cells. This rearrangement joins TRBV9 to TRBJ2-5, with a weak D call TRBD1 (7 bases). CDR3 nucleotides: TGTGCCAGCAGCGGGTACAGGGGAGGAGAGACCCAGTACTTC. Its protein product is CASSGYRGGETQYF.